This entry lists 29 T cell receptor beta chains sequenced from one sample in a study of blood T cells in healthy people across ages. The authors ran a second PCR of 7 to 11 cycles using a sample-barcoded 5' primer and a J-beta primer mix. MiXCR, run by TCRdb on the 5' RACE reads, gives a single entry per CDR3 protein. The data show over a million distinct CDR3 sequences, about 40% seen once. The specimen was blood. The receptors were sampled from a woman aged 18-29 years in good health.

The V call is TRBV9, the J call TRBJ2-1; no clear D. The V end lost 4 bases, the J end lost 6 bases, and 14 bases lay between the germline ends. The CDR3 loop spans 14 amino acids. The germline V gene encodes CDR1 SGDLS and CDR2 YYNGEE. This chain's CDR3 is CASSPLLGINEQFF. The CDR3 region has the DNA TGTGCCAGCAGCCCCCTCTTGGGGATCAATGAGCAGTTCTTC.

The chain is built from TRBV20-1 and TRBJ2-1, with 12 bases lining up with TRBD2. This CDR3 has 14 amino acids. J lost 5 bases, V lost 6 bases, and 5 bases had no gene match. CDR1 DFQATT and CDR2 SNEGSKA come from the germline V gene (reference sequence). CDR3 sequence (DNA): TGCAGTGCGCTGGGACTAGCGGGCCACAATGAGCAGTTCTTC. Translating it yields CSALGLAGHNEQFF.

DNA of the CDR3: TGTGCCAGCATCTTTGGGACAGGAGAGACCCAGTACTTC. Its translation is CASIFGTGETQYF. V and J are TRBV7-3 and TRBJ2-5, with 8 nucleotides matching TRBD1. J was trimmed by 4 bases and V by 7 bases; bases with no gene match: 5. CDR1 and CDR2 from the germline V gene are SGHTA and FQGTGA. This CDR3 has 13 amino acids.

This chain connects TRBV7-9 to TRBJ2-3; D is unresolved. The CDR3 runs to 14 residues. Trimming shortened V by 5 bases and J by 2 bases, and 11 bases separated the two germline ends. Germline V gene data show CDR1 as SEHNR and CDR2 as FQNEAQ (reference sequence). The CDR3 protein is CASSAKATTDTQYF. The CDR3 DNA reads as TGTGCCAGCAGCGCCAAGGCCACCACAGATACGCAGTATTTT. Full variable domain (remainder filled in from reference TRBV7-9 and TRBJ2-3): DTGVSQNPRHKITKRGQNVTFRCDPISEHNRLYWYRQTLGQGPEFLTYFQNEAQLEKSRLLSDRFSAERPKGSFSTLEIQRTEQGDSAMYLCASSAKATTDTQYFGPGTRLTVL.

CDR3 loop: CASSVPHHNEQFF. The CDR3, as DNA: TGTGCCAGCAGTGTACCCCATCACAATGAGCAGTTCTTC. V usage is TRBV12-3 or TRBV12-4 and J usage is TRBJ2-1; D unresolved. Trimming shortened V by 5 bases and J by 5 bases, and 10 bases separated the two germline ends. The CDR3 spans 13 residues.

The CDR3 reads CASSLAVQLAPRGSSYEQYF. The CDR3 DNA is TGTGCCAGCAGCTTAGCGGTGCAATTAGCGCCCCGAGGGAGCTCCTACGAGCAGTACTTC. V and J are TRBV11-2 and TRBJ2-7; the D gene is possibly TRBD2 (5 bases). The germline V gene has CDR1 SGHAT and CDR2 FQNNGV. The CDR3 is 20 amino acids. The ends were cut back, 1 base at V and 0 bases at J, with 25 bases in the middle.

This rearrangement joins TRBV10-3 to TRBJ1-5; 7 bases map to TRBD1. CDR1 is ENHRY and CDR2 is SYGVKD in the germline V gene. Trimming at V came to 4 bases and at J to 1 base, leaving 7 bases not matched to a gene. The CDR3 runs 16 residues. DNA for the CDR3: TGTGCCATCAGTGTGGATAGGGGACAGAGCAATCAGCCCCAGCATTTT. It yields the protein CAISVDRGQSNQPQHF.

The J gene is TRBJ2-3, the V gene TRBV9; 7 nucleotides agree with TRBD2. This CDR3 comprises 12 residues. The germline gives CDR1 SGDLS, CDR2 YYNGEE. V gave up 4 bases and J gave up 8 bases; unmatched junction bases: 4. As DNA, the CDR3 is TGTGCCAGCAGCCAGACTAGCAGTACGCAGTATTTT. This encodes CASSQTSSTQYF.

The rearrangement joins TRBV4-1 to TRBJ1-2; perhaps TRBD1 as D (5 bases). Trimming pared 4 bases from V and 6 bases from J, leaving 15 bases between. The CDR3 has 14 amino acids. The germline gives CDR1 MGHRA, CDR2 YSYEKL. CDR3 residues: CASSPQGSPDGYTF. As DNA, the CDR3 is TGCGCCAGCAGCCCGCAGGGTTCCCCCGATGGCTACACCTTC.

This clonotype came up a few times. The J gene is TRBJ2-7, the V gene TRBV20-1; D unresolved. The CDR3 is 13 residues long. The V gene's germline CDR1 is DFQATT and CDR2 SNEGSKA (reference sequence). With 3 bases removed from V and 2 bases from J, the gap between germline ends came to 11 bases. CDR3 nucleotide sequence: TGCAGTGCTAGGAAAATCCTGGCCTACGAGCAGTACTTC. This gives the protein CSARKILAYEQYF.

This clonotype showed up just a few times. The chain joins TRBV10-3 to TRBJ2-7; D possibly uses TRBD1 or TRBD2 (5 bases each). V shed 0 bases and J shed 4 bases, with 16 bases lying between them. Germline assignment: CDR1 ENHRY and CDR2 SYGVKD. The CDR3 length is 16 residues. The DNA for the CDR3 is TGTGCCATCAGTGAGTCAGGGACCAGCGCCGGGTACGAGCAGTACTTC. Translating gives CAISESGTSAGYEQYF.

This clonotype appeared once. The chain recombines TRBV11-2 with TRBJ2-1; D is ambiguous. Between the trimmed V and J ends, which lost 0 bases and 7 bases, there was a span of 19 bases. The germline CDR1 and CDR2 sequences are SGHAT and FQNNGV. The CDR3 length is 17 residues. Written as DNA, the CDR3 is TGTGCCAGCAGCTTAGATCTTAGGCAGCATTTTAAAAATGAGCAGTTCTTC. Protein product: CASSLDLRQHFKNEQFF. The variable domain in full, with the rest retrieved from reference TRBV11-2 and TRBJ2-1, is EAGVAQSPRYKIIEKRQSVAFWCNPISGHATLYWYQQILGQGPKLLIQFQNNGVVDDSQLPKDRFSAERLKGVDSTLKIQPAKLEDSAVYLCASSLDLRQHFKNEQFFGPGTRLTVL.

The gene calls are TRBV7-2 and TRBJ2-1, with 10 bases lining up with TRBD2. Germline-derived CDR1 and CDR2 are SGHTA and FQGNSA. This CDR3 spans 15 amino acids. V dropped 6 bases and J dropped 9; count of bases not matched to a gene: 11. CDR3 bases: TGTGCCAGCAGTCCCCGAAGCGGGGGGGCCGGTGAGCAGTTCTTC. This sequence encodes CASSPRSGGAGEQFF.

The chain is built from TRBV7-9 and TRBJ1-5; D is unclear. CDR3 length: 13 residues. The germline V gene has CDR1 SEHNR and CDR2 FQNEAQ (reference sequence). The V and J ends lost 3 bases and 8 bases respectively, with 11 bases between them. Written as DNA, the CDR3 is TGTGCCAGCAGCTTCCCCTGGGAAGAGCCCCAGCATTTT. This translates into CASSFPWEEPQHF.

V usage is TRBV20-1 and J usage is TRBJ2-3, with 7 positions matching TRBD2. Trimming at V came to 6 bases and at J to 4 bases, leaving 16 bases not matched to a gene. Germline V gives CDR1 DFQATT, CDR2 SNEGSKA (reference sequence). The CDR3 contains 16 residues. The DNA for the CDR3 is TGCAGTGCGGGGGGGTATGGGACCCCGCGCGCAGATACGCAGTATTTT. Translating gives CSAGGYGTPRADTQYF.

CDR3 loop: CASGLVLDRGPTQGNTIYF. The CDR3 DNA is TGTGCTAGTGGTTTGGTACTGGACAGGGGCCCAACTCAAGGAAACACCATATATTTT. The chain combines TRBV12-5 with TRBJ1-3; TRBD1 agrees at 9 bases. Germline values: CDR1 LGHNT, CDR2 FRNRAP. The V and J ends lost 0 bases and 4 bases, in that order; junction bases with no gene match: 13. This CDR3 is built from 19 residues.

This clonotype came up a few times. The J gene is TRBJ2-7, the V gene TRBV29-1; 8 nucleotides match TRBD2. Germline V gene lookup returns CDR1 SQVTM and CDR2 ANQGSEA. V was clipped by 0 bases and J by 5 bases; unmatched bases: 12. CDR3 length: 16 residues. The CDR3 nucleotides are TGCAGCGTTGAAGATCGACCAGCGGGAGACGTCGACGAGCAGTACTTC. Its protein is CSVEDRPAGDVDEQYF.

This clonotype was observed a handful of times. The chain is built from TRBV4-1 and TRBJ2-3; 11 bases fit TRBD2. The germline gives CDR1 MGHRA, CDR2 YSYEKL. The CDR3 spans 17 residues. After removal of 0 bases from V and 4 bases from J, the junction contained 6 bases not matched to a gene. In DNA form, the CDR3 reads TGCGCCAGCAGCCAAGATTTACTAGCGGGAGTTTCAGATACGCAGTATTTT. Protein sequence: CASSQDLLAGVSDTQYF.

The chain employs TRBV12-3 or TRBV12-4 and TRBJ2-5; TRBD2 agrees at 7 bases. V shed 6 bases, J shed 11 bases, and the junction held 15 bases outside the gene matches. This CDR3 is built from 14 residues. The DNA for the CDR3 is TGTGCCAGCAGCAGACGAGCGGGGAGGAATGAGCAGTACTTC. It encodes CASSRRAGRNEQYF.

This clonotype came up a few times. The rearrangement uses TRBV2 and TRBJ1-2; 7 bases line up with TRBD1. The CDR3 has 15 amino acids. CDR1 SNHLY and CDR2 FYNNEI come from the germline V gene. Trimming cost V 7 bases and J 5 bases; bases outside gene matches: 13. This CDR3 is CASTDSDRERYGYTF. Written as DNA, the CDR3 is TGTGCCAGCACCGACAGCGACAGGGAAAGGTATGGCTACACCTTC.

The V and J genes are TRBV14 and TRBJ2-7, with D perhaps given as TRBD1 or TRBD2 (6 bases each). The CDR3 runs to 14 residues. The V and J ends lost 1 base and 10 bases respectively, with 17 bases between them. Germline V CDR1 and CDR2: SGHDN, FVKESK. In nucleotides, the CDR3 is TGTGCCAGCAGCCAAGGACTAGGGGGTAGAACCCAGTACTTC. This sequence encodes CASSQGLGGRTQYF.

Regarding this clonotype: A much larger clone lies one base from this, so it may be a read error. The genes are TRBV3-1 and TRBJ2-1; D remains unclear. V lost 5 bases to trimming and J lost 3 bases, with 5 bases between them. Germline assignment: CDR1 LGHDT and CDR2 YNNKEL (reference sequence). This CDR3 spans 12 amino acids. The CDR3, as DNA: TGTGCCAGCAGCTGTGTCTACAATGAGCAGTTCTTC. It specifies CASSCVYNEQFF.

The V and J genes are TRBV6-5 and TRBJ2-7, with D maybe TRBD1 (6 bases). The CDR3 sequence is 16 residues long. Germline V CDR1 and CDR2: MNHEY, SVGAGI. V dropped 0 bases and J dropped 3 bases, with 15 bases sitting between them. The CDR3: CASSYSPGHVYYEQYF. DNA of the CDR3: TGTGCCAGCAGTTACTCTCCGGGACACGTGTACTACGAGCAGTACTTC.

Here the CDR3 reads CASSVGTLISYGYTF. The CDR3 nucleotides read TGTGCCAGCAGCGTAGGAACGCTAATATCCTATGGCTACACCTTC. This chain links TRBV9 with TRBJ1-2; D unclear. Trimming stripped 0 bases from V and 4 bases from J, with 13 bases between. Germline V gene lookup returns CDR1 SGDLS and CDR2 YYNGEE. This CDR3 has 15 amino acids.

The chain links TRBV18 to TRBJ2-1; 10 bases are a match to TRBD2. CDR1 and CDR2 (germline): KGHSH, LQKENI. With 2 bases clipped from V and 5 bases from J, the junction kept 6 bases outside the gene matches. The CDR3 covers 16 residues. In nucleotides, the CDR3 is TGTGCCAGCTCACCAAGTAGCGGGGGGTTTAACAATGAGCAGTTCTTC. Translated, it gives CASSPSSGGFNNEQFF.

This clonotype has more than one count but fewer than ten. CDR3 protein: CASSNPRGGPDETQYF. CDR3 nucleotide sequence: TGTGCCAGCAGCAACCCCCGAGGAGGGCCGGATGAGACCCAGTACTTC. The chain couples TRBV6-6 to TRBJ2-5, with D possibly matching TRBD2 (6 bases). CDR3 length equals 16 residues. Germline CDR1 reads MNHNY; CDR2 reads SVGAGI (reference sequence). V gave up 6 bases and J gave up 5 bases, with 22 bases separating them.

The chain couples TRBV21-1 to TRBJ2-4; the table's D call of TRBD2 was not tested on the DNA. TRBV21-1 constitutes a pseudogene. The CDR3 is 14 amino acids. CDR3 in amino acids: CASSKEARSGKQYF. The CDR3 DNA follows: TGTGCCAGCAGCAAAGAGGCTAGGTCCGGGAAACAGTACTTC.

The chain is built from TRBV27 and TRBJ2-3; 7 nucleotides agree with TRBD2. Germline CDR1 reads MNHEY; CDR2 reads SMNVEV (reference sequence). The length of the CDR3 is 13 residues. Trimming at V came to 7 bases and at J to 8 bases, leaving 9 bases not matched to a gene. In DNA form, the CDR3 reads TGTGCCAGCAAGGGCACTAGCGTGGGTACGCAGTATTTT. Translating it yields CASKGTSVGTQYF.

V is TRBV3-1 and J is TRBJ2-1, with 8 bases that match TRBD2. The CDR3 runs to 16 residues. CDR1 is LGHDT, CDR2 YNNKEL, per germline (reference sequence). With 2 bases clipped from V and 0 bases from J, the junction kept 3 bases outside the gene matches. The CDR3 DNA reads TGTGCCAGCAGCCAACAAGCGGGAGCCTCCTACAATGAGCAGTTCTTC. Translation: CASSQQAGASYNEQFF.